The 9 T cell receptor beta chains reported below all come from one sample, sequenced in a study of type 1 and type 2 diabetes patients. Amplification started from genomic DNA. Amplification of the beta chain CDR3 used 30 forward and 13 reverse multiplex primers. TCRdb recomputed calls from the multiplex PCR reads with MiXCR, one row per CDR3 protein. The sample has 270,000 or so distinct CDR3 sequences; roughly 44% are singletons. Sequenced material: peripheral blood mononuclear cells (PBMCs). These receptors were taken from a young man with type 2 diabetes.

This clonotype was seen repeatedly, ten times or more. V gene TRBV25-1 combines with J gene TRBJ2-7, with D possibly TRBD1 on 7 matching bases. The CDR3 runs to 13 residues. V dropped 8 bases and J dropped 3 bases, with 14 bases sitting between them. Germline CDR1 is MGHDK and CDR2 is SYGVNS. The CDR3 DNA reads TGTGCCAGCTGTGGGCGGGACAGCTACGAGCAGTACTTC. Protein sequence: CASCGRDSYEQYF.

This clonotype came up a few times. The chain employs TRBV7-2 and TRBJ1-5; D ambiguous. Germline V lookup: CDR1 SGHTA, CDR2 FQGNSA. The CDR3 covers 14 residues. V was shortened by 5 bases and J by 4 bases, with 12 bases between the two germline ends. The CDR3 protein is CASSEDPFNQPQHF. The CDR3 region has the DNA TGTGCCAGCAGCGAGGACCCCTTTAATCAGCCCCAGCATTTT.

The chain joins TRBV7-2 to TRBJ2-7; TRBD2 agrees at 7 bases. This CDR3 has 18 residues. With 3 bases clipped from V and 5 bases from J, the junction kept 19 bases outside the gene matches. Germline V gene lookup returns CDR1 SGHTA and CDR2 FQGNSA. DNA for the CDR3: TGTGCCAGCAGCTTTGAAGAGCGGGGTTTAAGTGATGTCGACGAGCAGTACTTC. It translates to CASSFEERGLSDVDEQYF.

A few counts support this clonotype. This chain uses TRBV6-6 with TRBJ1-2, with a possible D match to TRBD1 (6 bases). Germline CDR1 and CDR2: MNHNY and SVGAGI (reference sequence). This CDR3 is 16 amino acids long. V lost 0 bases to trimming and J lost 2 bases, with 13 bases between them. The CDR3 here is CASSYSGGGDNYGYTF. The CDR3 DNA sequence: TGTGCCAGCAGTTACTCAGGCGGGGGCGACAACTATGGCTACACCTTC.

The V gene is TRBV7-3, the J gene TRBJ1-4; TRBD1 is a possible D gene (6 bases). Deletions cut 5 bases from V and 15 bases from J, with 16 bases between. CDR3 length: 12 residues. The germline V gene has CDR1 SGHTA and CDR2 FQGTGA. Here the CDR3 DNA reads TGTGCCAGCAGCCTTAAACAGGGTAGAGTGTTTTTT. Translated, it gives CASSLKQGRVFF.

J is TRBJ2-7 and V is TRBV12-3 or TRBV12-4; the match to TRBD2 covers 11 bases. Unmatched junction bases numbered 6, after V lost 7 bases and J lost 4 bases. CDR3 size: 14 residues. The CDR3 spells CASTMTSGNYEQYF. The DNA of the CDR3 is TGTGCCAGCACCATGACTAGCGGGAATTACGAGCAGTACTTC.

This chain joins TRBV7-2 and TRBJ2-5; TRBD2 might be the D (6 bases). Germline CDR1 and CDR2: SGHTA and FQGNSA. V shed 6 bases and J shed 4 bases, with 12 bases lying between them. This CDR3 region has 13 residues. CDR3 sequence (DNA): TGTGCCAGCAGGGCCTGGAGGGGAGAGACCCAGTACTTC. Amino acid sequence: CASRAWRGETQYF.

This clonotype was seen repeatedly, ten times or more. This chain uses TRBV2 with TRBJ2-7; the match to TRBD1 covers 9 bases. The CDR3 loop spans 15 amino acids. The germline V gene has CDR1 SNHLY and CDR2 FYNNEI. J was trimmed by 2 bases and V by 4 bases; bases with no gene match: 6. This CDR3 is CASSAAGTGTYEQYF. DNA for the CDR3: TGTGCCAGCAGTGCCGCCGGGACAGGGACCTACGAGCAGTACTTC.

This chain connects TRBV3-1 to TRBJ2-1; D is undetermined. Germline V CDR1 and CDR2: LGHDT, YNNKEL (reference sequence). The CDR3 contains 15 residues. Trimming shortened V by 6 bases and J by 5 bases, and 17 bases separated the two germline ends. This chain's CDR3 is CASSYSVALNNEQFF. For the CDR3, the DNA is TGTGCCAGCAGTTACTCGGTGGCACTGAACAATGAGCAGTTCTTC.